This note documents a single T cell receptor beta chain sequence. The antigen is unknown. Investigators profiled TCR beta VDJ and CDR3 from genomic DNA template. TCRdb reprocessed the reads via MiXCR and lists one record per CDR3 protein. The sample lists some 190,000 distinct CDR3 sequences, 35% to 50% occurring once. This specimen belongs to a study of CD8+CD57+ T cells in acquired aplastic anemia. At the level of the study: Healthy donor CD4+ samples were sequenced to a depth that averaged around 11 million reads.

Whole-study findings and limits: Patients and controls were found to share more than 25 CD8+ CDR3 sequences.

The receptor was isolated from a human donor in good health. Sequencing input: sorted CD4+, CD8+, or CD8+CD57+ T cells (not recorded which) from PBMCs.

The CDR3 here is CASSSGGLGLYEQYF. The DNA for the CDR3 is TGTGCCAGTAGTTCAGGAGGCTTAGGGCTCTACGAGCAGTACTTC. The rearrangement uses TRBV19 and TRBJ2-7; TRBD2 might be the D (5 bases). Looked up from germline, CDR1 is LNHDA and CDR2 is SQIVND (reference sequence). The CDR3 totals 15 residues. V was pared by 5 bases and J by 3 bases, with 17 bases between.